The sequence of this T cell receptor (beta chain) was determined in a study of regulatory T cells in long-lasting Graves disease. Study context: For a period under 3 months, newly diagnosed Graves' patients had taken antithyroid drugs. Whole-study findings and limits: With under 3,500 shared public clonotypes, persistent patients exceeded new patients, who shared about a thousand. With persistent disease, TRBV28, TRBJ1-2 and TRBJ2-5 were the favored segments.

On this clonotype: Its antigen is currently unknown.

The time point here: newly diagnosed GD, antithyroid drugs for less than 3 months. Extracted RNA from PBMCs served as the source of the TCR library. Looked up from germline, CDR1 is LNHDA and CDR2 is SQIVND (reference sequence). V shed 5 bases and J shed 2 bases, with 10 bases lying between them. The CDR3 has 14 amino acids. Library construction for TCR beta used iRepertoire HTBI primers and Arm-PCR of CDR3 regions. Each CDR3 protein is one row after TCRdb ran MiXCR on the multiplex PCR reads. The repertoire consists of 600,000 to 650,000 distinct CDR3 sequences, with around 15% occurring once and the leading ten covering under 20%. These data were also filed under a second study, of T cells in Graves' hyperthyroidism and ophthalmopathy. According to that study: A first-round RT-PCR of the TCR CDR3 used the HTBI primer set.

The clonotype originates from a woman younger than 45 with Graves disease. The chain carries TRBV19 and TRBJ1-5; D uncertain. Here the sequenced sample was peripheral blood mononuclear cells (PBMCs), taken at new diagnosis, from a patient treated with antithyroid drugs. The CDR3, as DNA: TGTGCCAGTAGTTACCGGGAGCGCAATCAGCCCCAGCATTTT. Encoded protein: CASSYRERNQPQHF. Based on the CDR3 plus reference TRBV19 and TRBJ1-5, the full variable domain is DGGITQSPKYLFRKEGQNVTLSCEQNLNHDAMYWYRQDPGQGLRLIYYSQIVNDFQKGDIAEGYSVSREKKESFPLTVTSAQKNPTAFYLCASSYRERNQPQHFGDGTRLSIL.